This TCR beta chain was obtained from a study of blood T cell repertoires in COVID-19 (dated by TCRdb to about 2020). In terms of the full investigation: The collaborator samples originated in the United States, Italy and Spain and spanned the acute and convalescent phases of COVID-19. The repertoires were made available in a free public database intended to serve as a resource for research on the immune response to SARS-CoV-2. HLA class I and class II types, where available, came from metadata supplied by the sample provider rather than from assay-based typing. A de-identified subject ID, COVID-19 status, age in years and sex were almost always included in the sample metadata. Samples were obtained from the ongoing ImmuneRACE study (first 160 participants) and from 1,254 subjects provided by 6 global collaborators. Deeply sampled blood TCRbeta repertoires from subjects exposed to, actively infected with, or recovered from COVID-19 were included in the dataset. The prospective study material was composed of cDNA or gDNA derived from T cells, B-cell-depleted T cells, or PBMCs.

The collaborating institutions used their own protocols to collect whole blood in K2EDTA tubes. For TCRbeta analysis, collaborators shipped samples in one of three forms: frozen whole blood, isolated PBMCs, or DNA extracted from either of those sample types. The immunoSEQ Assay, a bias-controlled multiplex PCR, was used to amplify TCRbeta CDR3 regions from genomic DNA. In the source study's methods: Within the assay, amplification of reference gene primers was used to estimate how many nucleated cells each sample contained. To quantify the absolute abundance of each unique TCRbeta CDR3 rearrangement, sequence reads were collapsed and filtered. For each sample, productive Simpson clonality was calculated by taking the square root of Simpson's diversity index across productive rearrangements. Not all clones reach the TCRdb copy of this immuneACCESS table, which keeps in-frame sequences only. Checked studies attribute under half of the gap to unresolved V genes and leave the rest unexplained. For V, J and clone size, that table is used; D and trimming come from the DNA. The sample table records under 55,000 clones; around nine tenths of these occur just once. The top ten constitute 3.5% to 4% of the sample.

The CDR3 starts with the cysteine, ends with the phenylalanine, and has 15 residues. Only the CDR3 portion is preserved as DNA: 45 bases, with reading frame beginning at the first base. V drops 2 bases and J drops 4 bases, leaving 12 bases in between. Per the germline V gene (reference sequence), LGHDT is the CDR1 and YNNKEL is the CDR2. General study outcomes and caveats: The quantity of clinical and demographic metadata differed by source and by participant and was supplied without curation.

A note on this clone: The antigen it recognizes is unknown. No much larger clone is present one base from it, and per-base qualities are unavailable.

The chain links TRBV3-1 (or the pseudogene TRBV3-2) with TRBJ1-3; the D segment could be TRBD1, given 6 matching bases. This receptor was identified in a human donor in a cohort sampled during active COVID-19. The sequenced material came from peripheral blood. The sequenced DNA: TGTGCCAGCAGCCAACAACAGGGAGCAGGAAACACCATATATTTT. This is translated as CASSQQQGAGNTIYF.